This T cell receptor (beta chain) originates from a study of blood T cell repertoires in COVID-19. This clone appeared a few times. Produced via immunoSEQ multiplex PCR; TCRdb's table is partial and in-frame only. The top ten hold just over 9.5% of the sample, which has 40,000 to 50,000 clones, about 88% seen once. The V gene's germline CDR1 is SEHNR and CDR2 FQNEAQ (reference sequence). The CDR3 is made up of 15 amino acids. V gave up 5 bases and J gave up 3 bases; unmatched junction bases: 5. The sample was peripheral blood. The V call is TRBV7-9, the J call TRBJ1-3, with TRBD1 matching over 9 bases. The source is a man aged 45-60 years with active COVID-19. This CDR3 is CASSPLTGGGNTIYF. In DNA form, the CDR3 reads TGTGCCAGCAGCCCCCTGACAGGGGGTGGAAACACCATATATTTT.